Below are 3 T cell receptor beta chains sequenced from a single sample in a study of PD-1 blockade in classical Hodgkin lymphoma. Clones were read by immunoSEQ multiplex PCR, and TCRdb kept only the in-frame ones, dropping some. This table has 41,000 or so clones, over 70% appearing once. No patient escaped relapse after autologous stem cell transplantation, and brentuximab vedotin exposure varied. Source: peripheral blood mononuclear cells (PBMCs), taken at baseline. The receptors were sampled from a human donor with classical Hodgkin lymphoma.

Concerning this clone: A much larger clone lies a single base off, so this may be a read error. This CDR3 is also generated by other DNA sequences in the sample. The rearrangement links TRBV25-1 to TRBJ1-1; D is perhaps TRBD1 (5 bases). The CDR3 is made up of 15 amino acids. With 3 bases removed from V and 6 bases from J, the gap between germline ends came to 17 bases. Germline CDR1 MGHDK, CDR2 SYGVNS. The CDR3 region has the DNA TGTGCCAGCAGTGATGCTCTGGGGCAGGGCCCTGAAGCTTTCTTT. Translating it yields CASSDALGQGPEAFF.

The rearrangement links TRBV7-2 to TRBJ2-5, with 8 nucleotides matching TRBD2. Losses at the gene ends were 1 base for V and 2 bases for J; bases not matched to a gene: 3. Germline values: CDR1 SGHTA, CDR2 FQGNSA. The CDR3 is made up of 15 amino acids. CDR3 region: CASSLGASGQETQYF. DNA of the CDR3: TGTGCCAGCAGCTTAGGGGCTAGCGGGCAAGAGACCCAGTACTTC.

The V gene is TRBV11-2, the J gene TRBJ2-7; D is undetermined. The V end lost 1 base, the J end lost 3 bases, and 7 bases lay between the germline ends. CDR3 length: 13 amino acids. Germline V gene sequence: CDR1 SGHAT, CDR2 FQNNGV. The CDR3 DNA reads as TGTGCCAGCAGCTTAGGGGCGAACTACGAGCAGTACTTC. Translation gives CASSLGANYEQYF.